Below, 25 T cell receptor beta chains from the same sample are listed, as sequenced in a study of regulatory T cells in long-lasting Graves disease. Library construction for TCR beta used iRepertoire HTBI primers and Arm-PCR of CDR3 regions. TCRdb re-derived calls from the multiplex PCR reads in MiXCR, one entry per CDR3 protein. Among some 500,000 distinct CDR3 sequences listed, about 14% were seen once. Time point meaning: newly diagnosed GD, antithyroid drugs for less than 3 months. Following extraction of RNA from PBMCs, that RNA was used to make the TCR library. These data were also reused for a study on T cells in Graves' hyperthyroidism and ophthalmopathy.

The input for sequencing was peripheral blood mononuclear cells (PBMCs), taken at new diagnosis, from a patient treated with antithyroid drugs. These receptors originate from a man aged 25 to 45 with Graves disease.

This sequence joins TRBV20-1 and TRBJ1-2, with a possible D match to TRBD1 (6 bases). The germline V gene has CDR1 DFQATT and CDR2 SNEGSKA (reference sequence). V lost 5 bases, J lost 4 bases, and 14 bases lay in between. CDR3 length: 13 residues. CDR3 sequence: CSAPPQGPYGYTF. DNA of the CDR3: TGCAGTGCTCCCCCCCAGGGGCCCTATGGCTACACCTTC.

This chain links TRBV27 with TRBJ2-7; the match to TRBD2 covers 7 bases. CDR1 is MNHEY and CDR2 is SMNVEV in the germline V gene (reference sequence). V was pared by 3 bases and J by 5 bases, with 25 bases of the junction left unmatched. The CDR3 extends over 20 amino acids. CDR3 residues: CASSFSGLLGSGSNGDEQYF. The CDR3 bases are TGTGCCAGCAGTTTCAGCGGGTTATTGGGTAGCGGGTCGAATGGGGACGAGCAGTACTTC.

The chain couples TRBV6-1 to TRBJ1-2; TRBD1 might be the D (6 bases). CDR3 length: 13 residues. Trimming removed 6 bases from V and 3 bases from J, with 11 bases in between. CDR1 is MNHNS, CDR2 SASEGT, per germline. The CDR3 bases are TGTGCCAGCAGCTGGACAGTAGACTATGGCTACACCTTC. It yields the protein CASSWTVDYGYTF.

The chain combines TRBV4-1 with TRBJ2-7; TRBD1 is a possible D gene (9 bases). V shed 3 bases and J shed 3 bases, with 21 bases lying between them. Germline assignment: CDR1 MGHRA and CDR2 YSYEKL. This CDR3 has 17 residues. CDR3 coding DNA: TGCGCCAGCAGCCAGGGGACAGGGCCCGCGGGGGGCTACGAGCAGTACTTC. Translation gives CASSQGTGPAGGYEQYF.

Details on this clonotype: A much larger clone sits a single nucleotide away, making a read error possible. This rearrangement joins TRBV5-1 to TRBJ2-7; 8 bases are a match to TRBD2. The CDR3 is 15 residues long. CDR1 is SGHRS and CDR2 is YFSETQ in the germline V gene. The chain's CDR3 is CAGSPRGSGKLEQYF. CDR3 in DNA: TGCGCCGGCAGCCCCCGGGGTAGCGGGAAACTCGAGCAGTACTTC.

This clonotype appeared many times. The genes are TRBV6-1 and TRBJ2-7; tentatively, D is TRBD1 (5 bases). The CDR3 has 15 residues. From germline, CDR1 is MNHNS and CDR2 SASEGT. V lost 8 bases to trimming and J lost 1 base, with 18 bases between them. Written as DNA, the CDR3 is TGTGCCAGCCGGCGACTGTGGGCAGGGTCCTACGAGCAGTACTTC. Translating gives CASRRLWAGSYEQYF.

The genes are TRBV4-2 and TRBJ2-2; 10 positions agree with TRBD2. With 6 bases clipped from V and 1 base from J, the junction kept 8 bases outside the gene matches. This CDR3 comprises 17 residues. Germline CDR1 is LGHNA and CDR2 is YNFKEQ. CDR3 in amino acids: CASRDPGLAENTGELFF. For the CDR3, the DNA is TGTGCCAGCAGAGACCCCGGACTAGCGGAGAACACCGGGGAGCTGTTTTTT.

In its sample, this clonotype was seen a few times. This rearrangement joins TRBV10-3 to TRBJ2-7; the match to TRBD2 covers 10 bases. The V segment lost 6 bases and the J segment 5 bases; nucleotides outside the gene matches: 7. The CDR3 runs 14 residues. In germline, CDR1 is ENHRY, CDR2 SYGVKD. The DNA for the CDR3 is TGTGCCATCAGAATGACTAGCGGGCTTAACGAGCAGTACTTC. It yields the protein CAIRMTSGLNEQYF.

This clonotype was seen repeatedly, ten times or more. CDR3 sequence (DNA): TGTGCCAGCAGTGTCTCGGGCCGCAAAGAGACCCAGTACTTC. Protein sequence: CASSVSGRKETQYF. V is TRBV6-1 and J is TRBJ2-5; no reliable D call. Between the trimmed V and J ends, which lost 4 bases and 3 bases, there was a span of 12 bases. Germline values: CDR1 MNHNS, CDR2 SASEGT. The length of the CDR3 is 14 residues.

This clonotype was counted between two and nine times. V gene TRBV18 combines with J gene TRBJ2-1; D is perhaps TRBD1 (6 bases). This CDR3 comprises 16 residues. Deletions cut 0 bases from V and 3 bases from J, with 12 bases between. Germline V gives CDR1 KGHSH, CDR2 LQKENI. CDR3 sequence reads: CASSPPGPRGYNEQFF. In nucleotides, the CDR3 is TGTGCCAGCTCACCACCCGGTCCCAGGGGCTACAATGAGCAGTTCTTC.

This clonotype was seen only a few times. Only one base separates this from a far larger clonotype, so it likely reflects a read error. The conserved phenylalanine or tryptophan is not found at the CDR3 terminus, so this likely reflects a read error. The DNA is left out, because the CDR3 cannot be placed on it with certainty; the CDR3 is given as TCRdb lists it. The rearrangement uses TRBV29-1 and TRBJ2-7; the D call TRBD1 from the table was never checked on the DNA. The CDR3 extends over 15 residues, inclusive of both ends. Germline V gene lookup returns CDR1 SQVTM and CDR2 ANQGSEA. This CDR3 reads CSVGSPRGGGDTQYL.

At least ten counts were recorded for this clonotype. The V and J genes are TRBV20-1 and TRBJ2-7; TRBD2 matches 9 bases. V trimming: 5 bases; J trimming: 2 bases; junction bases outside the gene matches: 10. The germline V gene encodes CDR1 DFQATT and CDR2 SNEGSKA (reference sequence). The CDR3 has 15 amino acids. This chain's CDR3 is CSADPGLASPYEQYF. In DNA, the CDR3 is TGCAGTGCTGACCCGGGACTAGCTTCTCCCTACGAGCAGTACTTC.

This clonotype was seen a single time. A much larger clone lies a single base off, so this may be a read error. The V and J genes are TRBV15 and TRBJ2-7, with D possibly being TRBD2 (6 bases). There are 15 residues in the CDR3. Germline lookup yields CDR1 LNHNV and CDR2 YYDKDF (reference sequence). The CDR3 loop is CATSRTGSPTYERYF. The CDR3 coding sequence is TGTGCCACCAGCAGAACCGGGAGTCCCACCTACGAGCGGTACTTC.

To note about this clonotype: A much larger clone differs by one base, so this may be a read error. The chain is built from TRBV6-1 and TRBJ2-1; TRBD2 matches 11 bases. The CDR3 covers 15 residues. From germline, CDR1 is MNHNS and CDR2 SASEGT. The DNA of the CDR3 is TGTGCCAGCAGTGGACTAGCGGGACGCTACAGTGAGCAGTTCTTC. Its translation is CASSGLAGRYSEQFF.

The sample holds many counts of this clonotype. The genes are TRBV3-1 and TRBJ2-5; 10 bases map to TRBD2. Trimming took 5 bases from V and 5 from J; bases not matched to a gene: 11. Germline values: CDR1 LGHDT, CDR2 YNNKEL (reference sequence). This CDR3 is built from 16 residues. The DNA for the CDR3 is TGTGCCAGCAGCTCACGGACTAGCGGAGTGTTGGAGACCCAGTACTTC. Protein product: CASSSRTSGVLETQYF.

This clonotype was seen repeatedly, ten times or more. The CDR3, as DNA: TGTGCCTGGAGTGGTGCCTACGAGCAGTACTTC. Translation gives CAWSGAYEQYF. The V gene is TRBV30, the J gene TRBJ2-7; D not resolved. V was pared by 1 base and J by 2 bases, with 3 bases between. CDR3 length: 11 amino acids. CDR1 and CDR2 from the germline V gene are GTSNPN and SVGIG (reference sequence).

This clonotype was counted at least ten times. V usage is TRBV12-3 or TRBV12-4 and J usage is TRBJ2-7; the D gene is possibly TRBD2 (6 bases). This CDR3 is built from 13 residues. With 6 bases removed from V and 7 bases from J, the gap between germline ends came to 16 bases. This CDR3 is CASSPVGSGEQYF. CDR3 bases: TGTGCCAGCAGCCCTGTGGGGAGCGGGGAGCAGTACTTC.

This clonotype was recorded at least ten times. This chain uses TRBV6-1 with TRBJ2-7, with no clear D. Germline CDR1 reads MNHNS; CDR2 reads SASEGT. V was trimmed by 2 bases and J by 1 base, leaving 6 bases between them. This CDR3 is 13 amino acids long. CDR3 in DNA: TGTGCCAGCAGTGAACCACTGTCCTACGAGCAGTACTTC. This sequence encodes CASSEPLSYEQYF.

This clonotype was detected many times. J is TRBJ2-5 and V is TRBV5-1; either TRBD1 or TRBD2 may supply D (6 bases each). The CDR3 has 15 amino acids. Germline loops: CDR1 SGHRS, CDR2 YFSETQ. Trimming took 0 bases from V and 5 from J, leaving 14 bases between them. CDR3 nucleotide sequence: TGCGCCAGCAGCTTGGGTCGGCAGGGGAGGGAGACCCAGTACTTC. Residues: CASSLGRQGRETQYF.

This clonotype was seen many times. J is TRBJ2-1 and V is TRBV6-2 or TRBV6-3, with 10 bases identical to TRBD1. With 6 bases clipped from V and 10 bases from J, the junction kept 9 bases outside the gene matches. The CDR3 length is 14 residues. Germline V gene sequence: CDR1 MNHEY, CDR2 SVGEGT. CDR3 nucleotide sequence: TGTGCCAGCAGGCGACAGGGGGCGAGGATGGAGCAGTTCTTC. As protein: CASRRQGARMEQFF.

This clonotype was recorded a few times. The chain combines TRBV19 with TRBJ2-5, with D perhaps matching TRBD1 (6 bases). Germline CDR1 is LNHDA and CDR2 is SQIVND (reference sequence). V lost 3 bases and J 5 bases, leaving 16 bases between the germline ends. The CDR3 consists of 15 residues. CDR3 bases: TGTGCCAGTAGTATGGGGGCACTACCCCGGGAGACCCAGTACTTC. Amino acid sequence: CASSMGALPRETQYF.

This clonotype came up a few times. The chain employs TRBV5-1 and TRBJ2-1, with unresolved D. Germline V gene lookup returns CDR1 SGHRS and CDR2 YFSETQ. The CDR3 has 14 residues. The V gene lost 1 base and the J gene lost 6 bases, with 11 bases spanning the gap. This chain's CDR3 is CASSLYSEINEQFF. In DNA, the CDR3 is TGCGCCAGCAGCTTGTATTCTGAGATCAATGAGCAGTTCTTC.

Many counts were recorded for this clonotype. The V call is TRBV13, the J call TRBJ2-5; 9 bases line up with TRBD2. V dropped 4 bases and J dropped 4; count of bases not matched to a gene: 16. This CDR3 is 18 amino acids long. Germline V gene data show CDR1 as PRHDT and CDR2 as FYEKMQ (reference sequence). As DNA, the CDR3 is TGTGCCAGCAGCTCGGGACTAGCATACCCCCCACCAAGAGAGACCCAGTACTTC. Protein: CASSSGLAYPPPRETQYF.

The V call is TRBV4-1, the J call TRBJ1-4; D is unclear. V dropped 1 base and J dropped 11 bases, with 8 bases sitting between them. Germline loops: CDR1 MGHRA, CDR2 YSYEKL. The CDR3 has 12 amino acids. The CDR3 region is CASSQVGTKLFF. For the CDR3, the DNA is TGCGCCAGCAGCCAAGTCGGCACTAAACTGTTTTTT.

Ten or more counts support this clonotype. The chain employs TRBV12-3 or TRBV12-4 and TRBJ1-5; D not resolved. The CDR3 length is 16 residues. V was clipped by 5 bases and J by 2 bases, with 16 bases between them. CDR3 coding DNA: TGTGCCAGCAGTGGTCCCTTGTTGGGAGGCAATCAGCCCCAGCATTTT. Translated: CASSGPLLGGNQPQHF.